Below are 17 T cell receptor beta chains sequenced from a single sample in a study of beta chain features in type 1 diabetes. Study-wide points: Moderate but significant shortening of TCRB CDR3s was recorded in all four CD4+ subsets from Type 1 diabetes patients.

Their specific antigens are unknown. Reverse transcription of all isolated RNA meant that expressed TCRB transcripts were sequenced. TCRdb's copy holds only in-frame clones and misses some; the assay was immunoSEQ multiplex PCR. The data hold more than 25,000 clones, with around 54% observed a single time. Source material: Tregs from blood. All receptors come from a woman between 18 and 30 years old with type 1 diabetes.

This clone has just a few counts. V and J are TRBV30 and TRBJ2-7; 9 nucleotides agree with TRBD1. V dropped 6 bases and J dropped 5; count of bases not matched to a gene: 14. The CDR3 spans 15 residues. Germline assignment: CDR1 GTSNPN and CDR2 SVGIG (reference sequence). The CDR3 DNA sequence: TGTGCCTGTACTACTCTGACAGGGGGGTCCAACGAGCAGTACTTC. It translates to CACTTLTGGSNEQYF.

The chain couples TRBV15 to TRBJ2-7; 12 nucleotides line up with TRBD2. V was pared by 4 bases and J by 5 bases, with 9 bases of the junction left unmatched. The CDR3 spans 16 residues. Germline V gene lookup returns CDR1 LNHNV and CDR2 YYDKDF (reference sequence). Written as DNA, the CDR3 is TGTGCCACCAGCATGGTGACTAGCGGGAGTGTCCACGAGCAGTACGTC. This translates into CATSMVTSGSVHEQYV.

The chain combines TRBV29-1 with TRBJ1-1; D perhaps matches TRBD1 (5 bases). CDR1 SQVTM and CDR2 ANQGSEA come from the germline V gene. Trimming removed 7 bases at V and 0 bases at J, with 15 bases between. The CDR3 spans 14 residues. CDR3 protein: CSADGAAMNTEAFF. CDR3 in DNA: TGCAGCGCTGATGGGGCCGCTATGAACACTGAAGCTTTCTTT.

The chain joins TRBV29-1 to TRBJ2-1; TRBD2 aligns across 10 bases. The CDR3 sequence is 15 residues long. Germline V lookup: CDR1 SQVTM, CDR2 ANQGSEA. J was trimmed by 3 bases and V by 7 bases; bases with no gene match: 9. CDR3 sequence (DNA): TGCAGCGGTTTCTCGGAGCGGGAGGGCTACAATGAGCAGTTCTTC. It specifies CSGFSEREGYNEQFF.

J is TRBJ2-1 and V is TRBV6-5; no definite D call. This CDR3 is built from 15 residues. V dropped 0 bases and J dropped 15 bases, with 21 bases sitting between them. Germline CDR1 and CDR2: MNHEY and SVGAGI. The CDR3 is CASSYSSLGDGERFF. CDR3 in DNA: TGTGCCAGCAGTTACTCGAGTCTAGGCGACGGTGAAAGGTTCTTC.

The chain has TRBV5-1 and TRBJ2-7; TRBD2 matches at 8 bases. Per the germline V gene, CDR1 is SGHRS and CDR2 is YFSETQ. V gave up 4 bases and J gave up 0 bases; unmatched junction bases: 6. The CDR3 totals 15 residues. The CDR3 region is CASSPTSGSSYEQYV. The CDR3 bases are TGCGCCAGCAGCCCCACTAGCGGCAGCTCCTACGAGCAGTACGTC.

This clone was seen just once. The chain employs TRBV4-3 and TRBJ1-2; D is ambiguous. With 1 base removed from V and 0 bases from J, the gap between germline ends came to 6 bases. Germline CDR1 LGHNA, CDR2 YSLEER. This CDR3 contains 14 residues. The CDR3 sequence is CASSQVAANYGYTF. The CDR3 DNA reads TGCGCCAGCAGCCAAGTCGCGGCTAACTATGGCTACACCTTC.

The chain uses TRBV10-3 and TRBJ2-5; TRBD2 matches 12 bases. From germline, CDR1 is ENHRY and CDR2 SYGVKD. The V and J ends lost 5 bases and 3 bases, in that order; junction bases with no gene match: 13. This CDR3 spans 18 amino acids. CDR3 nucleotide sequence: TGTGCCATCAGTCCTCGACTAGCGGGAGAGGATGGGGAAGAGACCCAGTACTTC. Its translation: CAISPRLAGEDGEETQYF.

The chain uses TRBV2 and TRBJ1-1; perhaps TRBD1 as D (6 bases). Germline CDR1 reads SNHLY; CDR2 reads FYNNEI. Trimming shortened V by 6 bases and J by 0 bases, and 8 bases separated the two germline ends. The CDR3 has 13 amino acids. CDR3 amino acids: CASRAGVNTEAFF. CDR3 DNA: TGTGCCAGCAGGGCAGGGGTGAACACTGAAGCTTTCTTT.

This chain's CDR3 is CSVLGQARDTEAFF. CDR3 nucleotide sequence: TGCAGCGTTCTAGGACAGGCCCGGGACACTGAAGCTTTCTTT. The chain has TRBV29-1 and TRBJ1-1; 7 bases line up with TRBD1. V was clipped by 5 bases and J by 3 bases; unmatched bases: 9. The V gene's germline CDR1 is SQVTM and CDR2 ANQGSEA. This CDR3 is built from 14 residues. The whole variable domain, remainder taken from reference TRBV29-1 and TRBJ1-1, is SAVISQKPSRDICQRGTSLTIQCQVDSQVTMMFWYRQQPGQSLTLIATANQGSEATYESGFVIDKFPISRPNLTFSTLTVSNMSPEDSSIYLCSVLGQARDTEAFFGQGTRLTVV.

This clone was seen only once. The sample holds other DNA sequences that translate to the same CDR3. V usage is TRBV27 and J usage is TRBJ2-1, with D maybe TRBD1 (6 bases). CDR1 MNHEY and CDR2 SMNVEV come from the germline V gene (reference sequence). Deletions cut 5 bases from V and 3 bases from J, with 14 bases between. This CDR3 region has 15 residues. CDR3 in amino acids: CASSAPGQGYNEQFF. CDR3 in DNA: TGTGCCAGCAGTGCTCCGGGACAAGGCTACAATGAGCAGTTCTTC.

The rearrangement links TRBV6-1 to TRBJ2-3; TRBD2 matches 10 bases. Germline values: CDR1 MNHNS, CDR2 SASEGT. The CDR3 extends over 17 amino acids. V shed 3 bases and J 4 bases; nucleotides not matched to a gene: 10. The CDR3 bases are TGTGCCAGCAGTGATTTCCTAGCGGGAGACCCCGCAGATACGCAGTATTTT. Translated, it gives CASSDFLAGDPADTQYF.

The V and J genes are TRBV19 and TRBJ2-3; 10 nucleotides agree with TRBD2. Germline V gene sequence: CDR1 LNHDA, CDR2 SQIVND (reference sequence). This CDR3 region has 14 residues. V lost 7 bases and J lost 6; bases outside the gene matches: 7. The CDR3 protein is CASNGLAAGDTQYF. The CDR3 DNA sequence: TGTGCCAGTAACGGACTAGCGGCCGGGGATACGCAGTATTTT.

The rearrangement uses TRBV28 and TRBJ2-3, with 7 bases fitting TRBD2. The V segment lost 5 bases and the J segment 1 base; nucleotides outside the gene matches: 9. The CDR3 runs 16 residues. Per the germline V gene, CDR1 is MDHEN and CDR2 is SYDVKM. DNA of the CDR3: TGTGCCAGCAGTCCGTCCAGGCTAGCGGGCACAGATACGCAGTATTTT. As protein: CASSPSRLAGTDTQYF.

The V call is TRBV2, the J call TRBJ2-5; TRBD1 aligns across 7 bases. The CDR3 contains 16 residues. Unmatched junction bases numbered 8, after V lost 0 bases and J lost 4 bases. The germline CDR1 and CDR2 sequences are SNHLY and FYNNEI. CDR3 DNA sequence: TGTGCCAGCAGTGAAGCGACGACAGGGCGTGGAGAGACCCAGTACTTC. This translates into CASSEATTGRGETQYF.

This clone came up once. This chain uses TRBV5-4 with TRBJ2-1; possible D gene TRBD1, 5 bases. Trimming stripped 2 bases from V and 4 bases from J, with 16 bases between. Germline assignment: CDR1 SGHNT and CDR2 YYREEE (reference sequence). The CDR3 spans 16 residues. CDR3 nucleotide sequence: TGTGCCAGCAGCTTAGGGTCAGGGATCGGATACAATGAGCAGTTCTTC. Residues: CASSLGSGIGYNEQFF.

The V gene is TRBV18, the J gene TRBJ1-4; D not resolved. Trimming removed 2 bases at V and 7 bases at J, with 14 bases between. The CDR3 consists of 15 residues. From germline, CDR1 is KGHSH and CDR2 LQKENI. The CDR3: CASSPVSGFSEKLFF. DNA for the CDR3: TGTGCCAGCTCACCAGTCTCTGGTTTCAGTGAAAAACTGTTTTTT. The variable domain in full, completed from reference TRBV18 and TRBJ1-4, reads NAGVMQNPRHLVRRRGQEARLRCSPMKGHSHVYWYRQLPEEGLKFMVYLQKENIIDESGMPKERFSAEFPKEGPSILRIQQVVRGDSAAYFCASSPVSGFSEKLFFGSGTQLSVL.